Each of the 11 T cell receptor beta chains below was sequenced from the same sample in a study of blood T cell repertoires in COVID-19. The data were produced by immunoSEQ multiplex PCR, yet TCRdb's version contains in-frame clones alone and is incomplete. The sample records about 260,000 clones, just under 90% being singletons. The sequenced material came from PBMCs or T cells enriched from blood (not recorded which). These TCRs come from a woman aged 25 to 39 with acute COVID-19.

This rearrangement joins TRBV7-3 to TRBJ2-3; 9 bases line up with TRBD1. The ends lost 5 bases at V and 2 bases at J; junction bases unmatched: 5. From germline, CDR1 is SGHTA and CDR2 FQGTGA. CDR3 size: 15 residues. The CDR3 DNA reads TGTGCCAGCAGCCTACAGGGGGCTGACACAGATACGCAGTATTTT. Its protein product is CASSLQGADTDTQYF.

The chain joins TRBV6-6 to TRBJ1-5, with unresolved D. Between the trimmed V and J ends, which lost 2 bases and 5 bases, there was a span of 10 bases. This CDR3 has 14 residues. Germline assignment: CDR1 MNHNY and CDR2 SVGAGI (reference sequence). The CDR3 coding sequence is TGTGCCAGCAGTTACCCGGAGGGAGATCAGCCCCAGCATTTT. As protein: CASSYPEGDQPQHF.

The chain links TRBV2 to TRBJ1-5; no definite D call. The CDR3 spans 12 residues. Germline V gene lookup returns CDR1 SNHLY and CDR2 FYNNEI. V lost 5 bases to trimming and J lost 5 bases, with 7 bases between them. As DNA, the CDR3 is TGTGCCAGCAGTAACTTTTATCAGCCCCAGCATTTT. Its translation is CASSNFYQPQHF.

The rearrangement joins TRBV25-1 to TRBJ1-2; 9 bases match TRBD1. V trimming: 4 bases; J trimming: 1 base; junction bases outside the gene matches: 7. The germline CDR1 and CDR2 sequences are MGHDK and SYGVNS. This CDR3 comprises 16 residues. The CDR3 DNA sequence: TGTGCCAGCAGTGTAGCCGGGACAGGGCTTAACTATGGCTACACCTTC. Translating it yields CASSVAGTGLNYGYTF.

The gene calls are TRBV20-1 and TRBJ2-3; 9 nucleotides match TRBD1. Trimming cost V 6 bases and J 1 base; bases outside gene matches: 11. The CDR3 length is 16 residues. In germline, CDR1 is DFQATT, CDR2 SNEGSKA (reference sequence). The CDR3 loop reads CSASSTGGWGTDTQYF. DNA of the CDR3: TGCAGTGCCAGTTCCACAGGGGGCTGGGGCACAGATACGCAGTATTTT.

V is TRBV6-7 and J is TRBJ2-7; 11 nucleotides match TRBD2. TRBV6-7 is assigned to the ORF class and has an uncertain function. Losses at the gene ends were 4 bases for V and 1 base for J; bases not matched to a gene: 3. The CDR3 is 15 amino acids. In DNA form, the CDR3 reads TGTGCCAGCAGTTCGACTAGCGGGAAGTCCTACGAGCAGTACTTC. This sequence encodes CASSSTSGKSYEQYF.

The chain has TRBV13 and TRBJ2-7, with a weak D call TRBD1 (6 bases). CDR3 size: 14 residues. V gave up 5 bases and J gave up 0 bases, with 11 bases separating them. CDR1 PRHDT and CDR2 FYEKMQ come from the germline V gene (reference sequence). Here the CDR3 DNA reads TGTGCCAGCAGCCCCCGGGACAACTCCTACGAGCAGTACTTC. Residues: CASSPRDNSYEQYF.

This clone was picked up one time. Within the sample, other DNA sequences also encode this same CDR3. The gene calls are TRBV19 and TRBJ1-1; a possible D gene is TRBD1 (5 bases). CDR1 is LNHDA and CDR2 is SQIVND in the germline V gene (reference sequence). The V and J ends lost 1 base and 0 bases respectively, with 6 bases between them. CDR3 size: 14 residues. The CDR3 DNA reads as TGTGCCAGTAGTATAGGACAGATGAACACTGAAGCTTTCTTT. Its protein product is CASSIGQMNTEAFF.

The rearrangement uses TRBV6-2 or TRBV6-3 and TRBJ2-2; 11 nucleotides match TRBD2. The CDR3 length is 16 residues. Germline V gives CDR1 MNHEY, CDR2 SVGEGT. V lost 2 bases to trimming and J lost 4 bases; unmatched junction nucleotides: 3. CDR3 sequence reads: CASSYETSGTTGELFF. The DNA for the CDR3 is TGTGCCAGCAGTTACGAGACTAGCGGGACCACCGGGGAGCTGTTTTTT.

The rearrangement joins TRBV6-2 or TRBV6-3 to TRBJ2-1; 7 bases agree with TRBD2. Looked up from germline, CDR1 is MNHEY and CDR2 is SVGEGT. This CDR3 is built from 16 residues. V trimming: 6 bases; J trimming: 9 bases; junction bases outside the gene matches: 17. This CDR3 is CASSPPASGHAGEQFF. CDR3 in DNA: TGTGCCAGCAGCCCACCGGCTAGCGGCCATGCGGGTGAGCAGTTCTTC.

DNA of the CDR3: TGTGCCAGCAGGGCAGGTTCACCCCTCCACTTT. Translating gives CASRAGSPLHF. The chain recombines TRBV28 with TRBJ1-6; D ambiguous. Germline CDR1 reads MDHEN; CDR2 reads SYDVKM. The length of the CDR3 is 11 residues. The V end lost 6 bases, the J end lost 9 bases, and 6 bases lay between the germline ends.